The text below deals with one TCR beta chain. The antigen is unknown. This CDR3 region has 16 residues. The V and J ends lost 4 bases and 4 bases, in that order; junction bases with no gene match: 8. CDR1 MNHEY and CDR2 SVGAGI come from the germline V gene. Donors had no recently reported acute infections or vaccinations and were HIV-negative. This sample was taken from a study of shared clonotypes between healthy human individuals. About the study: Each donor contributed plates that comprised three CD4 naive, three CD4 memory, two CD8 naive and one CD8 memory.

Study conclusions and caveats: Rarefaction revealed incomplete sorted-subset sequencing despite large depth.

The table came from immunoSEQ multiplex PCR; TCRdb's copy has only in-frame clones and leaves some out. The table shows 2.3 million or so clones, with over 90% occurring only once. The source material was naive CD4+ T cells from PBMCs. Documented subset: CD45RA+ positively selected. This clonotype was obtained from a man between 18 and 29 years old in good health. Some clones in this sample may be carry-over from other donors' samples. V gene TRBV6-5 combines with J gene TRBJ2-7; 12 bases are a match to TRBD2. This CDR3 is CASSLLAGGHYYEQYF. CDR3 bases: TGTGCCAGCAGTTTACTAGCGGGAGGACATTATTACGAGCAGTACTTC.